One sample yielded the 2 T cell receptor beta chains listed below, sequenced in a study of T cell repertoires in cytomegalovirus infection. Their antigens are not known. TCRdb re-derived calls from the reads in MiXCR, one entry per CDR3 protein. The sample lists 55,000 to 85,000 distinct CDR3 sequences, more than 20% occurring once. The sample consisted of CD8+ T cells from cultured PBMCs, taken from culture after CMV antigen stimulation. The receptors were gathered from a human donor in good health (CMV status not recorded). Some clones in this sample may be carry-over from other donors' samples.

This clonotype came up a few times. V and J are TRBV4-1 and TRBJ1-5; D gene unclear. Per germline, CDR1 MGHRA and CDR2 YSYEKL. The CDR3 runs to 14 residues. Trimming took off 0 bases at V and 4 bases at J, with 7 bases between the two ends. Here the CDR3 DNA reads TGCGCCAGCAGCCAAGAAGGAGGTAATCAGCCCCAGCATTTT. Encoded protein: CASSQEGGNQPQHF.

This clonotype has more than one count but fewer than ten. The J gene is TRBJ2-1, the V gene TRBV20-1; 10 nucleotides agree with TRBD1. The germline gives CDR1 DFQATT, CDR2 SNEGSKA (reference sequence). The CDR3 extends over 16 amino acids. Trimming at V came to 2 bases and at J to 7 bases, leaving 11 bases not matched to a gene. The CDR3 protein is CSARLIGQGVMNEQFF. CDR3 nucleotides: TGCAGTGCTAGACTGATCGGACAGGGGGTTATGAATGAGCAGTTCTTC.